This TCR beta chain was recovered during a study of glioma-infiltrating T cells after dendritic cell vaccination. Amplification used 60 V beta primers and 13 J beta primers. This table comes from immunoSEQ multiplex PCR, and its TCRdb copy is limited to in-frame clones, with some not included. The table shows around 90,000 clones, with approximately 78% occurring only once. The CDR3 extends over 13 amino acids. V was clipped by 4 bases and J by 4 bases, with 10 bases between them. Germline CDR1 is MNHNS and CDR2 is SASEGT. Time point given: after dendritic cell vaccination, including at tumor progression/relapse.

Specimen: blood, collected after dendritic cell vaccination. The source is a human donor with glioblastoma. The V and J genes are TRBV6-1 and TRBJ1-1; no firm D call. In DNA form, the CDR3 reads TGTGCCAGCAGTGTGGCGCGGGTCACTGAAGCTTTCTTT. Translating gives CASSVARVTEAFF.